This TCR beta chain was documented in a study of cytomegalovirus exposure and HLA in healthy donors. Study-wide context: The early release's HLA-typed donors yielded some 85 million unique TCRs.

In the case of this clone: Its target is not known.

Germline-derived CDR1 and CDR2 are SGDLS and YYNGEE. The V segment lost 0 bases and the J segment 5 bases; nucleotides outside the gene matches: 7. This CDR3 contains 16 residues. Primers for the PCR totalled 60 Vbeta and 13 Jbeta. Profiled with immunoSEQ multiplex PCR; TCRdb holds only in-frame clones, not every one. Of under 200,000 clones detected, roughly 80% appear once; the ten largest clones hold 3.4%. Study-level findings and limits: Reported performance of the classifier showed diagnosis of cytomegalovirus status with high specificity and sensitivity. V- and J-gene trimming in TCR beta was tied to a missense DCLRE1C variant by an analysis performed later.

The receptor was isolated from a man between 40 and 49 years old in good health and CMV-seropositive. Sequences were obtained from PBMCs. This chain uses TRBV9 with TRBJ2-3; 9 nucleotides line up with TRBD1. The CDR3 spells CASSVVGTGTGDTQYF. CDR3 DNA: TGTGCCAGCAGCGTAGTTGGGACAGGGACGGGAGATACGCAGTATTTT.